Following are 20 T cell receptor beta chains from one sample sequenced in a study of T cells in Graves' hyperthyroidism and ophthalmopathy. The TCR beta CDR3 regions underwent amplification using RNA transcripts as the source. In the first-round RT-PCR of the TCR CDR3, the HTBI primer set was used. Via MiXCR, TCRdb re-called the multiplex PCR reads, giving one row per CDR3 protein. The top ten clones hold about 43% of a sample with fewer than 650,000 distinct CDR3 sequences, 46% of them seen once. Material: peripheral blood or thyroid tissue (not recorded which). The origin of the receptors is an adult woman with Graves' disease, either hyperthyroidism or ophthalmopathy (not recorded which).

The rearrangement links TRBV7-9 to TRBJ2-2, with 8 bases matching TRBD1. CDR3 length: 15 residues. The J segment lost 8 bases and the V segment lost 6 bases, leaving 11 bases of the junction unmatched. The germline CDR1 and CDR2 sequences are SEHNR and FQNEAQ (reference sequence). CDR3 coding DNA: TGTGCCAGCAGTGGCGCAGGGGGCGCGTCTGGGGAGCTGTTTTTT. Residues: CASSGAGGASGELFF.

In its sample, this clonotype was seen many times. The chain recombines TRBV7-2 with TRBJ2-7; D possibly corresponds to TRBD2 (5 bases). Trimming removed 5 bases from V and 6 bases from J, with 17 bases in between. CDR1 and CDR2 from the germline V gene are SGHTA and FQGNSA. CDR3 size: 14 residues. The CDR3 protein is CASSPPHRTAEQYF. The CDR3 DNA reads as TGTGCCAGCAGCCCCCCCCACCGGACTGCCGAGCAGTACTTC.

This clonotype appeared many times. This rearrangement joins TRBV5-1 to TRBJ1-1; D is ambiguous. The V gene's germline CDR1 is SGHRS and CDR2 YFSETQ. The V end lost 0 bases, the J end lost 6 bases, and 9 bases lay between the germline ends. The CDR3 runs 13 residues. The CDR3 DNA sequence: TGCGCCAGCAGCTTGGCCCCGGAATCTGAAGCTTTCTTT. Its translation is CASSLAPESEAFF. Full variable domain (rest looked up from reference TRBV5-1 and TRBJ1-1): KAGVTQTPRYLIKTRGQQVTLSCSPISGHRSVSWYQQTPGQGLQFLFEYFSETQRNKGNFPGRFSGRQFSNSRSEMNVSTLELGDSALYLCASSLAPESEAFFGQGTRLTVV.

This clonotype was observed once. The V gene is TRBV6-5, the J gene TRBJ2-7; D perhaps matches TRBD1 (5 bases). Deletions cut 7 bases from V and 3 bases from J, with 13 bases between. CDR3 length equals 13 residues. The germline gives CDR1 MNHEY, CDR2 SVGAGI. The CDR3 loop reads CASKWRTSYEQYF. CDR3 in DNA: TGTGCCAGCAAGTGGCGGACAAGCTACGAGCAGTACTTC.

As regards this clonotype: An end of the junction does not agree with germline; a read error may underlie this. This chain joins TRBV12-3 or TRBV12-4 and TRBJ1-1; TRBD1 agrees at 9 bases. This CDR3 comprises 15 residues. As DNA, the CDR3 is TGTGCCATCAGTCAAAACAGGGGGCGGAACACTGAAGCTTTCTTT. This gives the protein CAISQNRGRNTEAFF.

The genes are TRBV19 and TRBJ1-5, with D maybe TRBD1 (5 bases). The germline CDR1 and CDR2 sequences are LNHDA and SQIVND (reference sequence). The CDR3 has 14 residues. V gave up 1 base and J gave up 11 bases, with 15 bases separating them. The DNA of the CDR3 is TGTGCCAGTAGTATAGGGGGATTGGGGGAGACCCAGCATTTT. It translates to CASSIGGLGETQHF.

The chain joins TRBV25-1 to TRBJ1-4; D is undetermined. Germline CDR1 reads MGHDK; CDR2 reads SYGVNS. This CDR3 has 14 amino acids. V gave up 5 bases and J gave up 8 bases, with 15 bases separating them. CDR3 residues: CASSLYQVGEKLFF. CDR3 nucleotide sequence: TGTGCCAGCAGTTTATACCAGGTGGGGGAAAAACTGTTTTTT.

This chain joins TRBV20-1 and TRBJ1-1; a possible D gene is TRBD1 (5 bases). The CDR3 covers 12 residues. Trimming shortened V by 1 base and J by 7 bases, and 10 bases separated the two germline ends. Looked up from germline, CDR1 is DFQATT and CDR2 is SNEGSKA (reference sequence). In DNA form, the CDR3 reads TGCAGTGCTAGAGTGGGGGATGGTGAAGCTTTCTTT. It specifies CSARVGDGEAFF.

In its sample, this clonotype was seen many times. The chain has TRBV20-1 and TRBJ2-5; no reliable D call. From germline, CDR1 is DFQATT and CDR2 SNEGSKA (reference sequence). This CDR3 region has 11 residues. V was cut by 6 bases and J by 5 bases, with 10 bases left in between. Written as DNA, the CDR3 is TGCAGTGCAGTTGACGGGGAGACCCAGTACTTC. It is translated as CSAVDGETQYF.

This clonotype was found once. This CDR3 reads CAIAQGAGNTIYF. The CDR3 bases are TGTGCCATCGCACAGGGGGCGGGAAACACCATATATTTT. This chain uses TRBV10-3 with TRBJ1-3; 9 bases match TRBD1. J was trimmed by 4 bases and V by 8 bases; bases with no gene match: 3. The germline V gene has CDR1 ENHRY and CDR2 SYGVKD. This CDR3 is 13 amino acids long.

This clonotype was counted many times. The chain is built from TRBV2 and TRBJ1-2; D unclear. The germline V and J ends were trimmed by 0 bases and 8 bases, with 13 bases remaining between them. CDR1 and CDR2 from the germline V gene are SNHLY and FYNNEI. The CDR3 length is 14 residues. The CDR3 nucleotides read TGTGCCAGCAGTGAAGCAACCTCCGCCCTGGGCTACACCTTC. This codes for CASSEATSALGYTF.

The V and J genes are TRBV7-2 and TRBJ2-5, with D unresolved. The germline V gene encodes CDR1 SGHTA and CDR2 FQGNSA. V was shortened by 5 bases and J by 2 bases, with 9 bases between the two germline ends. This CDR3 comprises 13 residues. CDR3: CASSLAEQETQYF. CDR3 bases: TGTGCCAGCAGCCTCGCAGAACAAGAGACCCAGTACTTC. Full variable domain (missing parts from reference TRBV7-2 and TRBJ2-5): GAGVSQSPSNKVTEKGKDVELRCDPISGHTALYWYRQSLGQGLEFLIYFQGNSAPDKSGLPSDRFSAERTGGSVSTLTIQRTQQEDSAVYLCASSLAEQETQYFGPGTRLLVL.

J is TRBJ2-2 and V is TRBV10-3, with D possibly TRBD1 on 6 matching bases. The ends were cut back, 2 bases at V and 6 bases at J, with 10 bases in the middle. The CDR3 sequence is 14 residues long. The germline CDR1 and CDR2 sequences are ENHRY and SYGVKD. Here the CDR3 reads CAISEPGAAGELFF. In DNA form, the CDR3 reads TGTGCCATCAGTGAGCCAGGGGCGGCCGGGGAGCTGTTTTTT.

This clonotype occurred many times. The chain uses TRBV7-2 and TRBJ1-2; D call uncertain. The CDR3 sequence is 14 residues long. V was shortened by 7 bases and J by 1 base, with 13 bases between the two germline ends. Germline lookup yields CDR1 SGHTA and CDR2 FQGNSA. This CDR3 reads CASTPGPNNYGYTF. The CDR3 DNA is TGTGCCAGCACCCCCGGCCCGAATAACTATGGCTACACCTTC.

The chain combines TRBV5-1 with TRBJ2-7; D may be TRBD1 (6 bases). Looked up from germline, CDR1 is SGHRS and CDR2 is YFSETQ. Trimming stripped 3 bases from V and 3 bases from J, with 16 bases between. This CDR3 spans 15 amino acids. This CDR3 is CASSSTGTKSYEQYF. As DNA, the CDR3 is TGCGCCAGCAGCTCTACCGGGACAAAAAGCTACGAGCAGTACTTC.

This clonotype was seen ten or more times. This chain connects TRBV20-1 to TRBJ2-7; no clear D. With 3 bases removed from V and 6 bases from J, the gap between germline ends came to 12 bases. The CDR3 has 12 amino acids. CDR1 and CDR2 from the germline V gene are DFQATT and SNEGSKA (reference sequence). The CDR3 DNA follows: TGCAGTGCTAGGTTGACACCTTCCGAGCAGTACTTC. Protein sequence: CSARLTPSEQYF.

Ten or more counts support this clonotype. The J gene is TRBJ1-2, the V gene TRBV14; no clear D. Trimming stripped 0 bases from V and 5 bases from J, with 7 bases between. There are 13 residues in the CDR3. The germline gives CDR1 SGHDN, CDR2 FVKESK. DNA of the CDR3: TGTGCCAGCAGCCAAGATCCAGGTTATGGCTACACCTTC. Translated, it gives CASSQDPGYGYTF.

This chain links TRBV7-2 with TRBJ1-2, with D unresolved. The CDR3 runs 13 residues. V was clipped by 6 bases and J by 4 bases, with 12 bases between them. Germline V gene lookup returns CDR1 SGHTA and CDR2 FQGNSA. Here the CDR3 reads CASSPQGIYGYTF. The CDR3, as DNA: TGTGCCAGCAGTCCACAAGGGATCTATGGCTACACCTTC.

The genes are TRBV5-1 and TRBJ1-2; D is unresolved. Trimming took 0 bases from V and 13 from J, leaving 16 bases between them. The CDR3 contains 13 residues. CDR1 SGHRS and CDR2 YFSETQ come from the germline V gene. Here the CDR3 DNA reads TGCGCCAGCAGCTTGGATACAGCGTCGGCCCGCACCTTC. Amino acid sequence: CASSLDTASARTF.

V usage is TRBV20-1 and J usage is TRBJ2-5; D unclear. The germline V gene encodes CDR1 DFQATT and CDR2 SNEGSKA (reference sequence). V shed 3 bases and J shed 7 bases, with 12 bases lying between them. This CDR3 region has 12 residues. The CDR3 region is CSASISWATQYF. The CDR3 DNA reads TGCAGTGCTAGTATTAGCTGGGCGACCCAGTACTTC.